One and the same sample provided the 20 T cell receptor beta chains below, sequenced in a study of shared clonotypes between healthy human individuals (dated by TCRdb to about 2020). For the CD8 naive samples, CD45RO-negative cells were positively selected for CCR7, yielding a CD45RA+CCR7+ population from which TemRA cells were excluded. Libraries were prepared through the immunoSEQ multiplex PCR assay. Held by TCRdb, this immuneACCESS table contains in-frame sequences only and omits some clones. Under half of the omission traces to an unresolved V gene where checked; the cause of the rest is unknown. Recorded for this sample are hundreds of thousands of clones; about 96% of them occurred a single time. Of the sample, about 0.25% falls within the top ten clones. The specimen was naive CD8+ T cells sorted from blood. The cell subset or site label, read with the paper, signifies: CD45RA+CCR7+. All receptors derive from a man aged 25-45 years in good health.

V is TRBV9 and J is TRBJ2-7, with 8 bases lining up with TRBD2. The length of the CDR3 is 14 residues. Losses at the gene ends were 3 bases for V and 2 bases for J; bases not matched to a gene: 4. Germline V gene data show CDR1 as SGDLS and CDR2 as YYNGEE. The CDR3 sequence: CASSATSATYEQYF. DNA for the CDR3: TGTGCCAGCAGCGCGACTAGCGCAACCTACGAGCAGTACTTC.

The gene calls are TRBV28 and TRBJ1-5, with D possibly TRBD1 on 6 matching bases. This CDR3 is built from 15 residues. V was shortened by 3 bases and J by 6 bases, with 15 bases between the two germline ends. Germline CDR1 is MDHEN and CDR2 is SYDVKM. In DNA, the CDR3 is TGTGCCAGCAGTTTGACCCCAGGGGTGGGTCAGCCCCAGCATTTT. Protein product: CASSLTPGVGQPQHF.

CDR3 loop: CASFYNSGQGASEQYF. CDR3 coding DNA: TGTGCCAGCTTCTATAACTCGGGACAGGGGGCGTCCGAGCAGTACTTC. This chain connects TRBV9 to TRBJ2-7, with TRBD1 identical over 12 bases. The CDR3 runs 16 residues. J was trimmed by 6 bases and V by 7 bases; bases with no gene match: 14. The germline gives CDR1 SGDLS, CDR2 YYNGEE.

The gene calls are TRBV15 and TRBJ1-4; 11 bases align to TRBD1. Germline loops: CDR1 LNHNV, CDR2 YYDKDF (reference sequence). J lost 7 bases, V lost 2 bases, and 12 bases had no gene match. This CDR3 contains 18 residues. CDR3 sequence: CATSRPGQGAFGGEKLFF. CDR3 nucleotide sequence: TGTGCCACCAGCAGACCCGGACAGGGGGCGTTCGGTGGTGAAAAACTGTTTTTT.

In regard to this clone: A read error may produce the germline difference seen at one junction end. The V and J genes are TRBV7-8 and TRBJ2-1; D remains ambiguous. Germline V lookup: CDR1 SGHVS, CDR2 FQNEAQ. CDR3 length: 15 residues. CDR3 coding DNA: TGTGCCAGCCGCTTCCGGTTAGGGACCTACAATGAGCAGTTCTTC. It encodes CASRFRLGTYNEQFF. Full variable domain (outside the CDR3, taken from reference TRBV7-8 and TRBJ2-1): GAGVSQSPRYKVAKRGQDVALRCDPISGHVSLFWYQQALGQGPEFLTYFQNEAQLDKSGLPSDRFFAERPEGSVSTLKIQRTQQEDSAVYLCASRFRLGTYNEQFFGPGTRLTVL.

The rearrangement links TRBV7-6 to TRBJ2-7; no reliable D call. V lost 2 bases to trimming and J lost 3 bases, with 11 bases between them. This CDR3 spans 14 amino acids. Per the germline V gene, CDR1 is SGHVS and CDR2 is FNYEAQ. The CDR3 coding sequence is TGTGCCAGCAGCTTATACACCGGAGACTACGAGCAGTACTTC. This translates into CASSLYTGDYEQYF.

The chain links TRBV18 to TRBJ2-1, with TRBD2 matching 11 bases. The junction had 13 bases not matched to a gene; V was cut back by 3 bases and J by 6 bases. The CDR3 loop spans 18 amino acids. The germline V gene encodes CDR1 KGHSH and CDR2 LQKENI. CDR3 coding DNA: TGTGCCAGCTCACCCCGTTTACTAGCGGGAGATGCGGGCAATGAGCAGTTCTTC. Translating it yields CASSPRLLAGDAGNEQFF.

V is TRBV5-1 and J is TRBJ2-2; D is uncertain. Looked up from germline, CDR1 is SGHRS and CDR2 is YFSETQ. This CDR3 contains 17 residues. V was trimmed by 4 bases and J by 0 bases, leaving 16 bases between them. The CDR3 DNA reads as TGCGCCAGCAGCACCCTGGAGAATCTGGCGAACACCGGGGAGCTGTTTTTT. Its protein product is CASSTLENLANTGELFF.

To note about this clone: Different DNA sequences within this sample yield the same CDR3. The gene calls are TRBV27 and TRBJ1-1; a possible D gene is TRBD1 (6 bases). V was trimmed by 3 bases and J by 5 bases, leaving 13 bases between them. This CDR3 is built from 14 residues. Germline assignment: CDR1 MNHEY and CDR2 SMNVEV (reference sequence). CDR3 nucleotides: TGTGCCAGCAGTTTTGGGGGGCCGAGGACTGAAGCTTTCTTT. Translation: CASSFGGPRTEAFF.

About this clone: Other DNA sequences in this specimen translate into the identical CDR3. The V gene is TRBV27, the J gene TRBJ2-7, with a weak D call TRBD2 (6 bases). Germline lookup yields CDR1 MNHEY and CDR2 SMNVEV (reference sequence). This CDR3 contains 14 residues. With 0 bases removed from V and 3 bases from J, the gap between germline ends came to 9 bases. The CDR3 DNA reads TGTGCCAGCAGTTTATCTCCGACTAGCTACGAGCAGTACTTC. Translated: CASSLSPTSYEQYF.

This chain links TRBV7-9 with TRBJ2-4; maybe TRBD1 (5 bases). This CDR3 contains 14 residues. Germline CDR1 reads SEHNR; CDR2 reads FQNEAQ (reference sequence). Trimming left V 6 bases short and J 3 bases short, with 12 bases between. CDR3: CASSGALHKNIQYF. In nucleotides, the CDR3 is TGTGCCAGCAGTGGGGCCTTACACAAAAACATTCAGTACTTC.

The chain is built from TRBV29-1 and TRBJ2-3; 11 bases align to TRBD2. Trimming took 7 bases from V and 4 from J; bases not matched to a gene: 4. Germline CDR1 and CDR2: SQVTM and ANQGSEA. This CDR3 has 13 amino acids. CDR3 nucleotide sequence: TGCAGCGGACTAGCGGGAATCGCAGATACGCAGTATTTT. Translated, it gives CSGLAGIADTQYF.

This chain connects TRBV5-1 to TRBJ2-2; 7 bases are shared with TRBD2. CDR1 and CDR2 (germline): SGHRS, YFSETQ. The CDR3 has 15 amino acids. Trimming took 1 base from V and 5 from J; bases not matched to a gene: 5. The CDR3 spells CASSLSGGGTGELFF. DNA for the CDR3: TGCGCCAGCAGCTTGTCGGGAGGTGGTACCGGGGAGCTGTTTTTT.

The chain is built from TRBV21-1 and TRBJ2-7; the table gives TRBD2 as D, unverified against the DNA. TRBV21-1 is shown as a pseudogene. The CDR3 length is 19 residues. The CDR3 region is CASSKVARTSGTRRGEQYF. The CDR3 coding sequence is TGTGCCAGCAGCAAAGTTGCGCGAACTAGCGGGACGAGGCGGGGCGAGCAGTACTTC.

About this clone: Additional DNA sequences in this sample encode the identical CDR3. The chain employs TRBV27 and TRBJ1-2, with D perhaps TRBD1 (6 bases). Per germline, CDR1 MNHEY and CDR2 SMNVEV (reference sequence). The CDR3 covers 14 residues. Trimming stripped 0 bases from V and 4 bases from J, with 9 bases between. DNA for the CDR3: TGTGCCAGCAGTTTATCCAGGGGAACCTATGGCTACACCTTC. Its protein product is CASSLSRGTYGYTF.

The chain's CDR3 is CAWSQGVAFTGVGSNQPQHF. In nucleotides, the CDR3 is TGTGCCTGGAGTCAAGGGGTTGCGTTCACCGGGGTTGGGAGCAATCAGCCCCAGCATTTT. The rearrangement links TRBV30 to TRBJ1-5; a possible D gene is TRBD1 (5 bases). Germline assignment: CDR1 GTSNPN and CDR2 SVGIG (reference sequence). The CDR3 runs 20 residues. V was pared by 2 bases and J by 1 base, with 27 bases between.

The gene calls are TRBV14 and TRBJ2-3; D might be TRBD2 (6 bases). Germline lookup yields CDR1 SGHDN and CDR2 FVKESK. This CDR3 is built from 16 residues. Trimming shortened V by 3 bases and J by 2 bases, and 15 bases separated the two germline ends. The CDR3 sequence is CASSQLIGGPTDTQYF. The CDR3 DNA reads TGTGCCAGCAGCCAGTTGATCGGGGGTCCCACAGATACGCAGTATTTT.

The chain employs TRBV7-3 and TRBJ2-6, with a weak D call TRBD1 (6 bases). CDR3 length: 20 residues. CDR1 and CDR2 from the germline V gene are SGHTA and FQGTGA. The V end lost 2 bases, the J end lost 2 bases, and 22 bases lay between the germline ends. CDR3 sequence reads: CASSLPPTAGEKTGANVLTF. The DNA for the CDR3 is TGTGCCAGCAGCTTACCACCAACGGCAGGGGAAAAGACTGGGGCCAACGTCCTGACTTTC.

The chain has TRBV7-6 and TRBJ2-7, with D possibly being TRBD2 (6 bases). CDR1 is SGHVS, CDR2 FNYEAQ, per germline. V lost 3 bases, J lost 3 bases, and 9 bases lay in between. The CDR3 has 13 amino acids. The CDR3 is CASSFSGDYEQYF. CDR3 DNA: TGTGCCAGCAGCTTCTCGGGGGACTACGAGCAGTACTTC. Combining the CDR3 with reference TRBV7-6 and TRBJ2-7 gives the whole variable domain GAGVSQSPRYKVTKRGQDVALRCDPISGHVSLYWYRQALGQGPEFLTYFNYEAQQDKSGLPNDRFSAERPEGSISTLTIQRTEQRDSAMYRCASSFSGDYEQYFGPGTRLTVT.

CDR3 residues: CASSHPWPPMNTEAFF. Written as DNA, the CDR3 is TGTGCCAGCAGCCATCCCTGGCCGCCCATGAACACTGAAGCTTTCTTT. The chain employs TRBV14 and TRBJ1-1, with D unclear. CDR1 is SGHDN and CDR2 is FVKESK in the germline V gene. The CDR3 is 16 residues long. Trimming took off 3 bases at V and 0 bases at J, with 14 bases between the two ends. The full variable domain, its missing parts supplied by reference TRBV14 and TRBJ1-1, is EAGVTQFPSHSVIEKGQTVTLRCDPISGHDNLYWYRRVMGKEIKFLLHFVKESKQDESGMPNNRFLAERTGGTYSTLKVQPAELEDSGVYFCASSHPWPPMNTEAFFGQGTRLTVV.